A single sample is the source of the 18 T cell receptor beta chains below, sequenced in a study of shared clonotypes between healthy human individuals. Here immunoSEQ multiplex PCR was the method, and the copy in TCRdb shows in-frame clones only, minus some. The sample holds millions of clones; approximately 95% are singletons and the top ten take about 1.1%. It was CD45RO-negative cells, positively selected for CCR7, that made up naive CD8 cells, with terminally differentiated effector memory CD45RA+ cells excluded. The sequencing input was naive CD8+ T cells sorted from blood. The receptors were sampled from a man between 18 and 29 years old in good health.

CDR3 sequence: CASSSLAGPTDTQYF. The CDR3 DNA follows: TGTGCCAGCAGCTCCTTAGCGGGTCCCACAGATACGCAGTATTTT. The chain employs TRBV11-2 and TRBJ2-3; the match to TRBD2 covers 7 bases. Germline V gene data show CDR1 as SGHAT and CDR2 as FQNNGV. J gave up 2 bases and V 4 bases, and 6 bases lay outside the gene matches. The CDR3 has 15 amino acids.

The chain employs TRBV5-1 and TRBJ2-2; TRBD1 matches 8 bases. The ends lost 3 bases at V and 5 bases at J; junction bases unmatched: 12. From germline, CDR1 is SGHRS and CDR2 YFSETQ. This CDR3 contains 17 residues. The CDR3 spells CASSSGGTGLLTGELFF. CDR3 DNA: TGCGCCAGCAGCTCGGGTGGGACAGGCCTACTTACCGGGGAGCTGTTTTTT.

J is TRBJ2-7 and V is TRBV2, with TRBD2 matching over 7 bases. The junction had 8 bases not matched to a gene; V was cut back by 6 bases and J by 0 bases. The CDR3 is made up of 15 amino acids. The germline gives CDR1 SNHLY, CDR2 FYNNEI. Written as DNA, the CDR3 is TGTGCCAGCAGAAGGGAGCTAGCGGCCTCCTACGAGCAGTACTTC. Amino acid sequence: CASRRELAASYEQYF.

V usage is TRBV27 and J usage is TRBJ2-7; possibly TRBD2 for D (6 bases). V was pared by 5 bases and J by 5 bases, with 22 bases between. The CDR3 totals 16 residues. Germline CDR1 MNHEY, CDR2 SMNVEV (reference sequence). CDR3 sequence reads: CASSPSRGEAVNEQYF. CDR3 DNA sequence: TGTGCCAGCAGTCCTTCCCGTGGGGAGGCCGTAAACGAGCAGTACTTC.

The V call is TRBV11-2, the J call TRBJ2-2; TRBD1 or TRBD2 may be the D gene (5 bases each). The CDR3 spans 15 residues. Germline V gene data show CDR1 as SGHAT and CDR2 as FQNNGV. Trimming took off 5 bases at V and 4 bases at J, with 14 bases between the two ends. The CDR3 sequence: CASSLSGPLTGELFF. The DNA for the CDR3 is TGTGCCAGCAGCCTTTCGGGACCCCTCACCGGGGAGCTGTTTTTT.

This rearrangement joins TRBV2 to TRBJ2-1; TRBD2 aligns across 11 bases. The V gene end was trimmed by 9 bases and the J gene end by 8 bases; junction bases not matched to a gene: 12. Germline V gene data show CDR1 as SNHLY and CDR2 as FYNNEI. The CDR3 runs to 15 residues. CDR3 sequence reads: CARESSGRARDEQFF. The CDR3 DNA sequence: TGTGCCAGAGAGAGTAGCGGGAGGGCCAGGGATGAGCAGTTCTTC. Using reference TRBV2 and TRBJ2-1 for the parts outside the CDR3, the full variable domain is EPEVTQTPSHQVTQMGQEVILRCVPISNHLYFYWYRQILGQKVEFLVSFYNNEISEKSEIFDDQFSVERPDGSNFTLKIRSTKLEDSAMYFCARESSGRARDEQFFGPGTRLTVL.

Comments on this clone: Other DNA variants within this sample encode the same CDR3. The chain carries TRBV7-9 and TRBJ2-5, with D maybe TRBD2 (6 bases). From germline, CDR1 is SEHNR and CDR2 FQNEAQ (reference sequence). The CDR3 is made up of 13 amino acids. V lost 5 bases and J 5 bases, leaving 12 bases between the germline ends. The DNA of the CDR3 is TGTGCCAGCAGCCCCGCCCGGGAGGAGACCCAGTACTTC. Translated, it gives CASSPAREETQYF. Full variable domain (rest looked up from reference TRBV7-9 and TRBJ2-5): DTGVSQNPRHKITKRGQNVTFRCDPISEHNRLYWYRQTLGQGPEFLTYFQNEAQLEKSRLLSDRFSAERPKGSFSTLEIQRTEQGDSAMYLCASSPAREETQYFGPGTRLLVL.

The gene calls are TRBV7-9 and TRBJ2-1, with D possibly matching TRBD1 (6 bases). CDR1 SEHNR and CDR2 FQNEAQ come from the germline V gene (reference sequence). The CDR3 totals 13 residues. The germline V and J ends were trimmed by 6 bases and 8 bases, with 14 bases remaining between them. CDR3: CASRGQQGDEQFF. The CDR3 DNA follows: TGTGCCAGCAGAGGACAACAGGGAGATGAGCAGTTCTTC.

V gene TRBV27 combines with J gene TRBJ2-5; TRBD2 matches 10 bases. V was pared by 1 base and J by 5 bases, with 13 bases of the junction left unmatched. CDR3 length: 18 amino acids. The germline V gene has CDR1 MNHEY and CDR2 SMNVEV (reference sequence). CDR3 loop: CASSLLSPLAGVLETQYF. In DNA form, the CDR3 reads TGTGCCAGCAGTTTATTATCCCCGCTAGCGGGAGTTCTTGAGACCCAGTACTTC.

The chain combines TRBV11-2 with TRBJ2-7; possible D gene TRBD2, 6 bases. This CDR3 has 16 residues. Germline V CDR1 and CDR2: SGHAT, FQNNGV. V was trimmed by 5 bases and J by 3 bases, leaving 20 bases between them. In DNA form, the CDR3 reads TGTGCCAGCAGCCTACTGCCCCCGGAGGGCGACTACGAGCAGTACTTC. Its protein product is CASSLLPPEGDYEQYF.

The chain is built from TRBV4-3 and TRBJ2-5, with D possibly being TRBD1 (5 bases). Trimming pared 0 bases from V and 4 bases from J, leaving 9 bases between. The germline gives CDR1 LGHNA, CDR2 YSLEER. This CDR3 region has 14 residues. The CDR3 protein is CASSQDIGVETQYF. DNA of the CDR3: TGCGCCAGCAGCCAAGATATAGGGGTAGAGACCCAGTACTTC.

The chain uses TRBV6-6 and TRBJ2-7; D remains ambiguous. Germline values: CDR1 MNHNY, CDR2 SVGAGI (reference sequence). V shed 6 bases and J shed 4 bases, with 22 bases lying between them. The CDR3 runs to 16 residues. The CDR3 reads CASRNSPISWGYEQYF. In DNA form, the CDR3 reads TGTGCCAGCAGAAACAGTCCAATATCATGGGGTTACGAGCAGTACTTC.

This rearrangement joins TRBV7-9 to TRBJ2-7; TRBD1 matches 10 bases. V gave up 5 bases and J gave up 3 bases; unmatched junction bases: 10. Germline V gene data show CDR1 as SEHNR and CDR2 as FQNEAQ (reference sequence). This CDR3 has 16 residues. CDR3 DNA: TGTGCCAGCAGCCACCAACCGGGACAGGGGAACTACGAGCAGTACTTC. Translating it yields CASSHQPGQGNYEQYF.

The chain couples TRBV21-1 to TRBJ2-7. TRBV21-1 is given as a pseudogene. The CDR3 is made up of 14 amino acids. Written as DNA, the CDR3 is TGTGCCAGCAGCAAATTTACACCCTGGGACGAGCAGTACTTC. Translation: CASSKFTPWDEQYF.

The chain has TRBV7-9 and TRBJ2-7; no reliable D call. The germline V gene has CDR1 SEHNR and CDR2 FQNEAQ (reference sequence). This CDR3 region has 14 residues. V lost 5 bases and J lost 4, with 15 bases in between. The CDR3 region has the DNA TGTGCCAGCAGCGTCAACAGCTTCGGTTACGAGCAGTACTTC. Translation: CASSVNSFGYEQYF.

The gene calls are TRBV4-1 and TRBJ2-5; 13 bases line up with TRBD2. Trimming cost V 3 bases and J 5 bases; bases outside gene matches: 6. The CDR3 is 16 residues long. CDR1 MGHRA and CDR2 YSYEKL come from the germline V gene. The CDR3 loop is CASSHPTSGGYETQYF. The CDR3 DNA reads as TGCGCCAGCAGCCACCCGACTAGCGGGGGGTACGAGACCCAGTACTTC.

The V and J genes are TRBV13 and TRBJ2-5; possible D gene TRBD2, 5 bases. Germline V gene sequence: CDR1 PRHDT, CDR2 FYEKMQ (reference sequence). The CDR3 extends over 13 amino acids. V lost 5 bases and J lost 5, with 12 bases in between. CDR3 protein: CASSPRGWETQYF. Here the CDR3 DNA reads TGTGCCAGCAGCCCTCGGGGTTGGGAGACCCAGTACTTC. Drawing the rest from reference TRBV13 and TRBJ2-5, the complete variable domain is AAGVIQSPRHLIKEKRETATLKCYPIPRHDTVYWYQQGPGQDPQFLISFYEKMQSDKGSIPDRFSAQQFSDYHSELNMSSLELGDSALYFCASSPRGWETQYFGPGTRLLVL.

V and J are TRBV5-4 and TRBJ1-4; the D gene is possibly TRBD1 (5 bases). The CDR3 sequence is 16 residues long. CDR1 is SGHNT and CDR2 is YYREEE in the germline V gene (reference sequence). The V and J ends lost 1 base and 7 bases respectively, with 17 bases between them. CDR3 amino acids: CASSLSPQGLGEKLFF. The CDR3 DNA follows: TGTGCCAGCAGCTTGAGTCCCCAGGGATTGGGTGAAAAACTGTTTTTT.